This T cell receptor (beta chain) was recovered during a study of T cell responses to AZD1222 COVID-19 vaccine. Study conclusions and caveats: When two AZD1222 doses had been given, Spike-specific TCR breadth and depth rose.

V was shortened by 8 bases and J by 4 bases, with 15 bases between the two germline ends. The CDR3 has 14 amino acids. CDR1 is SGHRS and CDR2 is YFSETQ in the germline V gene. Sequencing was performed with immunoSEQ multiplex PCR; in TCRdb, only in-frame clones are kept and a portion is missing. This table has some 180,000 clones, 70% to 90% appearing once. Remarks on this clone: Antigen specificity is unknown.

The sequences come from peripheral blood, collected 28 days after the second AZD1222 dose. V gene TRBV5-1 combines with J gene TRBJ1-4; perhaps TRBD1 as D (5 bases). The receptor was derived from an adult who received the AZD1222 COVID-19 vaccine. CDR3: CASYVGPSNEKLFF. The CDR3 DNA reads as TGCGCCAGTTACGTGGGACCGAGTAATGAAAAACTGTTTTTT.